Below, 20 T cell receptor beta chains from the same sample are listed, as sequenced in a study of monozygotic twins with inflammatory bowel disease. TCRdb reprocessed the 5' RACE reads and reports one entry per CDR3 protein, with no DNA. The table for this sample gives nearly 450,000 distinct CDR3 sequences. The sample consisted of blood. Receptor source: a human donor with ulcerative colitis or Crohn's disease, or a healthy co-twin of an affected twin (not recorded which).

The rearrangement uses TRBV2 and TRBJ1-2; TCRdb indicates TRBD1, and absent DNA this call remains unverified. The CDR3 is made up of 15 amino acids. In germline, CDR1 is SNHLY, CDR2 FYNNEI. The CDR3 here is CASSENRGASYGYTF.

The chain recombines TRBV30 with TRBJ2-5; the TRBD2 assignment by TCRdb is unverifiable without DNA. There are 14 residues in the CDR3. Germline CDR1 is GTSNPN and CDR2 is SVGIG (reference sequence). The CDR3 sequence is CAWSRLAGGETQYF. The variable domain in full, with the rest retrieved from reference TRBV30 and TRBJ2-5, is SQTIHQWPATLVQPVGSPLSLECTVEGTSNPNLYWYRQAAGRGLQLLFYSVGIGQISSEVPQNLSASRPQDRQFILSSKKLLLSDSGFYLCAWSRLAGGETQYFGPGTRLLVL.

The chain recombines TRBV19 with TRBJ2-1; TCRdb reports TRBD1, a call that lacks DNA to check it against. Germline V CDR1 and CDR2: LNHDA, SQIVND (reference sequence). The CDR3 is made up of 17 amino acids. CDR3 region: CASSLRTGTAGNNEQFF.

The chain recombines TRBV5-1 with TRBJ1-2. CDR1 and CDR2 (germline): SGHRS, YFSETQ. This CDR3 has 17 amino acids. CDR3 sequence: CASSLSGDPAKSSGYTF.

This chain uses TRBV5-1 with TRBJ1-5; the D call from TCRdb, TRBD1, cannot be confirmed without DNA. The CDR3 length is 17 residues. Germline-derived CDR1 and CDR2 are SGHRS and YFSETQ. CDR3: CASSLGPQGASNQPQHF.

This chain uses TRBV19 with TRBJ1-1. Germline CDR1 and CDR2: LNHDA and SQIVND (reference sequence). The CDR3 covers 14 residues. The CDR3 protein is CASSVYGPWEEAFF.

The CDR3 sequence is CASRAGVDEQYF. The chain uses TRBV28 and TRBJ2-7; TCRdb designates TRBD1, a call that cannot be tested without DNA. This CDR3 has 12 residues. CDR1 MDHEN and CDR2 SYDVKM come from the germline V gene. The full variable domain, in which reference TRBV28 and TRBJ2-7 provide the parts outside the CDR3, is DVKVTQSSRYLVKRTGEKVFLECVQDMDHENMFWYRQDPGLGLRLIYFSYDVKMKEKGDIPEGYSVSREKKERFSLILESASTNQTSMYLCASRAGVDEQYFGPGTRLTVT.

CDR3 sequence reads: CAWSETGAGELFF. The chain links TRBV30 to TRBJ2-2; no DNA is available, so the TRBD1 call from TCRdb remains unchecked. The CDR3 spans 13 residues. CDR1 GTSNPN and CDR2 SVGIG come from the germline V gene (reference sequence).

The chain couples TRBV28 to TRBJ2-3. Germline-derived CDR1 and CDR2 are MDHEN and SYDVKM. The CDR3 totals 14 residues. The CDR3 loop reads CASRLGTSTDTQYF.

This chain uses TRBV29-1 with TRBJ2-1. From germline, CDR1 is SQVTM and CDR2 ANQGSEA. The CDR3 has 12 residues. The chain's CDR3 is CSVVGDLNEQFF.

The chain combines TRBV29-1 with TRBJ2-3; TCRdb proposes TRBD1, but this gene call is untestable without DNA. CDR1 and CDR2 (germline): SQVTM, ANQGSEA. The CDR3 sequence is 15 residues long. The CDR3: CSVEDYRGATDTQYF.

The genes are TRBV19 and TRBJ1-5. Germline V gives CDR1 LNHDA, CDR2 SQIVND (reference sequence). CDR3 length: 17 residues. CDR3 region: CASSIGPIQWSNQPQHF.

The chain links TRBV20-1 to TRBJ1-2; TCRdb's D gene call, TRBD1, goes unchecked for lack of DNA. The V gene's germline CDR1 is DFQATT and CDR2 SNEGSKA (reference sequence). This CDR3 contains 12 residues. CDR3 sequence: CSANTGNYGYTF.

The chain links TRBV6-5 to TRBJ2-7; the TRBD2 assignment by TCRdb is unverifiable without DNA. Germline CDR1 MNHEY, CDR2 SVGAGI. CDR3 length: 15 amino acids. CDR3: CASSYSREAPYEQYF.

The chain employs TRBV10-2 and TRBJ2-1. CDR1 and CDR2 from the germline V gene are WSHSY and SAAADI. This CDR3 comprises 11 residues. The CDR3: CASGKGLEQFF.

The chain recombines TRBV28 with TRBJ1-2; without DNA, the TCRdb call of TRBD1 cannot be checked. Germline V gene data show CDR1 as MDHEN and CDR2 as SYDVKM. There are 14 residues in the CDR3. The CDR3 is CASGGTGQGYGYTF.

This sequence joins TRBV20-1 and TRBJ2-2; there is no DNA to check the TCRdb D call of TRBD2. The length of the CDR3 is 15 residues. Germline loops: CDR1 DFQATT, CDR2 SNEGSKA (reference sequence). The CDR3 sequence: CSARGGLAGARELFF.

The chain combines TRBV27 with TRBJ2-1; there is no DNA to check the TCRdb D call of TRBD1. This CDR3 region has 12 residues. Germline CDR1 is MNHEY and CDR2 is SMNVEV (reference sequence). The CDR3 loop is CASSSQAREQFF.

The chain carries TRBV11-2 and TRBJ1-2; there is no DNA to check the TCRdb D call of TRBD1. This CDR3 is 17 amino acids long. Per the germline V gene, CDR1 is SGHAT and CDR2 is FQNNGV. CDR3 residues: CASSLRDARGPLYGYTF.

This CDR3 is CSAREASSGNTIYF. This sequence joins TRBV20-1 and TRBJ1-3. The CDR3 contains 14 residues. The germline CDR1 and CDR2 sequences are DFQATT and SNEGSKA (reference sequence).